These 11 T cell receptor beta chains came from one sample sequenced in a study of T cell repertoires in cytomegalovirus infection. MiXCR, run by TCRdb on the reads, gives a single entry per CDR3 protein. The profile shows about 130,000 distinct CDR3 sequences, approximately 8.8% of them singletons. The specimen was PBMCs. The receptors come from a human donor in good health (CMV status not recorded). Some clones in this sample may be carry-over from other donors' samples.

This clonotype was found a few times. J is TRBJ1-1 and V is TRBV20-1; the D is unclear. This CDR3 region has 13 residues. The germline V gene encodes CDR1 DFQATT and CDR2 SNEGSKA (reference sequence). Trimming removed 3 bases at V and 3 bases at J, with 11 bases between. CDR3 protein: CSASGVWDTEAFF. In nucleotides, the CDR3 is TGCAGTGCTAGTGGGGTGTGGGACACTGAAGCTTTCTTT.

The sample holds a few counts of this clonotype. The rearrangement uses TRBV20-1 and TRBJ2-1, with TRBD2 identical over 10 bases. The CDR3 runs 18 residues. Unmatched junction bases numbered 11, after V lost 3 bases and J lost 0 bases. The germline V gene encodes CDR1 DFQATT and CDR2 SNEGSKA (reference sequence). The CDR3 nucleotides read TGCAGTGCTAGTCGGGGTAGCGGGGGGACAAGCTCCTACAATGAGCAGTTCTTC. The encoded protein is CSASRGSGGTSSYNEQFF.

This rearrangement joins TRBV19 to TRBJ2-2; 8 bases align to TRBD1. This CDR3 has 15 residues. V dropped 7 bases and J dropped 3; count of bases not matched to a gene: 7. The V gene's germline CDR1 is LNHDA and CDR2 SQIVND (reference sequence). CDR3 amino acids: CASTPTGGYTGELFF. The CDR3 DNA sequence: TGTGCCAGTACGCCAACAGGGGGATACACCGGGGAGCTGTTTTTT.

This clonotype was seen ten or more times. The gene calls are TRBV19 and TRBJ1-5; TRBD1 agrees at 7 bases. CDR1 and CDR2 (germline): LNHDA, SQIVND (reference sequence). The CDR3 contains 15 residues. V was clipped by 8 bases and J by 2 bases; unmatched bases: 9. The DNA for the CDR3 is TGTGCCAGTGGATACAGGGGAGCCGGCAATCAGCCCCAGCATTTT. Residues: CASGYRGAGNQPQHF.

This clonotype occurred a few times. V usage is TRBV7-9 and J usage is TRBJ1-4; no clear D. Trimming cost V 6 bases and J 8 bases, with 22 bases left between them. The CDR3 is made up of 16 amino acids. Looked up from germline, CDR1 is SEHNR and CDR2 is FQNEAQ (reference sequence). This CDR3 is CASSMDGRGVREKLFF. The DNA of the CDR3 is TGTGCCAGCAGTATGGACGGACGCGGGGTGAGAGAAAAACTGTTTTTT.

This clonotype was seen a handful of times. The chain carries TRBV29-1 and TRBJ2-7, with no clear D. From germline, CDR1 is SQVTM and CDR2 ANQGSEA. CDR3 length: 13 residues. Trimming took off 4 bases at V and 9 bases at J, with 19 bases between the two ends. The DNA of the CDR3 is TGCAGCGTTGTTTGGGCCGAAGCTAGGGTGCAGTACTTC. Translated, it gives CSVVWAEARVQYF.

The chain employs TRBV2 and TRBJ1-5; D gene unclear. Germline V lookup: CDR1 SNHLY, CDR2 FYNNEI. The CDR3 is 14 amino acids. With 4 bases removed from V and 3 bases from J, the gap between germline ends came to 10 bases. CDR3 protein: CASSGGRLNQPQHF. The CDR3 region has the DNA TGTGCCAGCAGTGGTGGACGACTCAATCAGCCCCAGCATTTT.

This clonotype came up many times. CDR3 residues: CASSSRVNTEAFF. The CDR3 bases are TGTGCCAGCAGCTCGAGGGTGAACACTGAAGCTTTCTTT. The V gene is TRBV7-6, the J gene TRBJ1-1; D not resolved. Germline CDR1 reads SGHVS; CDR2 reads FNYEAQ. Between the trimmed V and J ends, which lost 4 bases and 0 bases, there was a span of 6 bases. The length of the CDR3 is 13 residues.

This clonotype has a count of ten or more. The V call is TRBV12-3 or TRBV12-4, the J call TRBJ1-1; a weak D match, TRBD1 (5 bases). The CDR3 runs 15 residues. V gave up 1 base and J gave up 5 bases, with 14 bases separating them. CDR3 sequence: CASSLGMGPVTEAFF. CDR3 in DNA: TGTGCCAGCAGTTTAGGTATGGGACCAGTGACTGAAGCTTTCTTT.

This clonotype was recorded many times. The CDR3 here is CASSPGTMYTDTQYF. CDR3 coding DNA: TGTGCCAGCAGCCCCGGGACTATGTACACAGATACGCAGTATTTT. The V gene is TRBV7-8, the J gene TRBJ2-3; TRBD2 agrees at 7 bases. CDR3 size: 15 residues. From germline, CDR1 is SGHVS and CDR2 FQNEAQ. J lost 2 bases, V lost 5 bases, and 7 bases had no gene match.

This clonotype has just a few counts. This rearrangement joins TRBV12-3 or TRBV12-4 to TRBJ1-2; no clear D. CDR3 size: 13 residues. V lost 0 bases and J 8 bases, leaving 10 bases between the germline ends. Here the CDR3 reads CASSLANTRGYTF. CDR3 in DNA: TGTGCCAGCAGTTTAGCAAACACCCGGGGCTACACCTTC.